One sample yielded the 23 T cell receptor beta chains listed below, sequenced in a study of T cell responses to AZD1222 COVID-19 vaccine. TCRdb keeps only in-frame clones here, not all; method: immunoSEQ multiplex PCR. The sample contains tens of thousands of clones, roughly 90% of which appear only once. The sample here was peripheral blood, taken 28 days after the second AZD1222 dose. The receptors were gathered from an adult who received the AZD1222 COVID-19 vaccine.

This sequence joins TRBV25-1 and TRBJ2-1; D unresolved. The V end lost 4 bases, the J end lost 0 bases, and 4 bases lay between the germline ends. Per germline, CDR1 MGHDK and CDR2 SYGVNS. The CDR3 runs to 13 residues. The CDR3 DNA is TGTGCCAGCAGTGGGTTCTCCTACAATGAGCAGTTCTTC. This codes for CASSGFSYNEQFF.

This chain joins TRBV19 and TRBJ1-5, with 9 bases aligning to TRBD1. The CDR3 runs to 18 residues. Germline assignment: CDR1 LNHDA and CDR2 SQIVND (reference sequence). V was pared by 3 bases and J by 9 bases, with 18 bases of the junction left unmatched. The CDR3 coding sequence is TGTGCCAGTAGTATCCCTATCCCCCGGGACAGGGAGGAGATGCCCCAGCATTTT. Its protein product is CASSIPIPRDREEMPQHF.

As to this clone: The limits of the CDR3 on the DNA are not certain, so only TCRdb's listed CDR3 is given. The genes are TRBV5-1 and TRBJ2-5; no check of the table's D call, TRBD2, against the DNA was made. CDR1 SGHRS and CDR2 YFSETQ come from the germline V gene. Both ends counted, the CDR3 spans 16 residues. CDR3 in amino acids: CASSLGLERDQETQYF.

The rearrangement uses TRBV30 and TRBJ2-1; 13 nucleotides match TRBD2. CDR1 and CDR2 from the germline V gene are GTSNPN and SVGIG (reference sequence). This CDR3 comprises 15 residues. The V gene end was trimmed by 5 bases and the J gene end by 9 bases; junction bases not matched to a gene: 10. The CDR3 is CAWGKLAGGPSEQFF. The DNA for the CDR3 is TGTGCCTGGGGAAAACTAGCGGGAGGGCCGAGTGAGCAGTTCTTC.

The J gene is TRBJ2-7, the V gene TRBV7-2, with 8 bases identical to TRBD2. Unmatched junction bases numbered 5, after V lost 4 bases and J lost 3 bases. This CDR3 region has 14 residues. Germline V gene sequence: CDR1 SGHTA, CDR2 FQGNSA. CDR3 loop: CASSSYSGSYEQYF. The CDR3 bases are TGTGCCAGCAGCTCCTACAGCGGGAGCTACGAGCAGTACTTC.

The chain uses TRBV18 and TRBJ1-1, with unresolved D. V lost 2 bases to trimming and J lost 0 bases, with 13 bases between them. The CDR3 runs 16 residues. From germline, CDR1 is KGHSH and CDR2 LQKENI. CDR3 bases: TGTGCCAGCTCACCATTATTCGAGGGTTTGAACACTGAAGCTTTCTTT. It codes for CASSPLFEGLNTEAFF.

This chain joins TRBV11-3 and TRBJ2-2, with D unresolved. V dropped 1 base and J dropped 9 bases, with 9 bases sitting between them. Germline CDR1 reads SGHNT; CDR2 reads YENEEA. The CDR3 has 13 residues. In nucleotides, the CDR3 is TGTGCCAGCAGCTTAGGGCCCGACAGGGAGCTGTTTTTT. It translates to CASSLGPDRELFF. The complete variable domain, with remaining parts taken from reference TRBV11-3 and TRBJ2-2, reads EAGVVQSPRYKIIEKKQPVAFWCNPISGHNTLYWYLQNLGQGPELLIRYENEEAVDDSQLPKDRFSAERLKGVDSTLKIQPAELGDSAVYLCASSLGPDRELFFGEGSRLTVL.

The rearrangement links TRBV19 to TRBJ2-2, with 10 bases identical to TRBD1. The CDR3 is made up of 16 amino acids. V shed 3 bases and J 6 bases; nucleotides not matched to a gene: 7. The germline CDR1 and CDR2 sequences are LNHDA and SQIVND (reference sequence). CDR3 DNA: TGTGCCAGTAGTATGGGACAGGGGACGATAGCCGGGGAGCTGTTTTTT. Translation gives CASSMGQGTIAGELFF. The whole variable domain, filled in from reference TRBV19 and TRBJ2-2, reads DGGITQSPKYLFRKEGQNVTLSCEQNLNHDAMYWYRQDPGQGLRLIYYSQIVNDFQKGDIAEGYSVSREKKESFPLTVTSAQKNPTAFYLCASSMGQGTIAGELFFGEGSRLTVL.

This chain uses TRBV7-7 with TRBJ2-1, with 9 bases aligning to TRBD2. The germline CDR1 and CDR2 sequences are SSHAT and FNYEAQ (reference sequence). V trimming: 5 bases; J trimming: 8 bases; junction bases outside the gene matches: 10. The CDR3 is 15 amino acids. As DNA, the CDR3 is TGTGCCAGCAGCGAGGGACTAGCCATTGGCGATGAGCAGTTCTTC. This codes for CASSEGLAIGDEQFF.

This sequence joins TRBV6-5 and TRBJ2-5; D may correspond to TRBD1 or TRBD2 (5 bases each). V lost 8 bases, J lost 5 bases, and 18 bases lay in between. This CDR3 spans 14 amino acids. Germline lookup yields CDR1 MNHEY and CDR2 SVGAGI. The CDR3 reads CASARDVSGETQYF. CDR3 sequence (DNA): TGTGCCAGCGCCCGGGACGTTTCAGGCGAGACCCAGTACTTC.

This chain connects TRBV28 to TRBJ1-2; 7 nucleotides match TRBD1. This CDR3 comprises 14 residues. Germline CDR1 reads MDHEN; CDR2 reads SYDVKM. With 4 bases clipped from V and 6 bases from J, the junction kept 8 bases outside the gene matches. The CDR3 protein is CASSSFPGGDGYTF. The CDR3, as DNA: TGTGCCAGCAGTTCATTCCCAGGGGGAGATGGCTACACCTTC.

The chain combines TRBV7-6 with TRBJ2-2; D not resolved. From germline, CDR1 is SGHVS and CDR2 FNYEAQ. V was cut by 2 bases and J by 2 bases, with 9 bases left in between. The CDR3 is made up of 15 amino acids. The CDR3 bases are TGTGCCAGCAGCTTAAGAGGTCTAAACACCGGGGAGCTGTTTTTT. It encodes CASSLRGLNTGELFF.

This rearrangement joins TRBV30 to TRBJ2-6, with D unclear. CDR1 and CDR2 (germline): GTSNPN, SVGIG (reference sequence). This CDR3 is 14 amino acids long. With 5 bases removed from V and 0 bases from J, the gap between germline ends came to 8 bases. In nucleotides, the CDR3 is TGTGCCTGGGATAGGACCTCTGGGGCCAACGTCCTGACTTTC. Its protein is CAWDRTSGANVLTF.

In this sample, this clone turned up a few times. J is TRBJ2-1 and V is TRBV7-2; TRBD2 matches 15 bases. The length of the CDR3 is 15 residues. V lost 1 base and J lost 14; bases outside the gene matches: 6. Germline V lookup: CDR1 SGHTA, CDR2 FQGNSA. The CDR3 loop reads CASSLVGTSGRPKFF. CDR3 coding DNA: TGTGCCAGCAGCTTAGTTGGGACTAGCGGGAGGCCCAAGTTCTTC.

The rearrangement joins TRBV27 to TRBJ2-1; maybe TRBD1 (6 bases). The CDR3 consists of 15 residues. Per germline, CDR1 MNHEY and CDR2 SMNVEV (reference sequence). V was shortened by 3 bases and J by 0 bases, with 9 bases between the two germline ends. The CDR3 coding sequence is TGTGCCAGCAGTTTCAGGGGCCACTCCTACAATGAGCAGTTCTTC. It yields the protein CASSFRGHSYNEQFF.

This clone was seen only a few times. Other DNA variants within this sample encode the same CDR3. This chain uses TRBV10-3 with TRBJ1-4; unclear D gene. Trimming removed 0 bases from V and 0 bases from J, with 2 bases in between. The CDR3 has 14 residues. The germline gives CDR1 ENHRY, CDR2 SYGVKD. CDR3: CAISESATNEKLFF. The CDR3 nucleotides are TGTGCCATCAGTGAGTCAGCAACTAATGAAAAACTGTTTTTT.

The gene calls are TRBV16 and TRBJ1-2, with unresolved D. Per germline, CDR1 KGHSY and CDR2 FQNENV. V lost 4 bases and J 7 bases, leaving 13 bases between the germline ends. The CDR3 is 13 amino acids. In nucleotides, the CDR3 is TGTGCCAGCAGCCCCGGGGAGCAAGCTGGCTACACCTTC. Amino acid sequence: CASSPGEQAGYTF.

The chain employs TRBV6-2 or TRBV6-3 and TRBJ1-2, with D possibly being TRBD1 (6 bases). Germline loops: CDR1 MNHEY, CDR2 SVGEGT. The ends were cut back, 4 bases at V and 1 base at J, with 10 bases in the middle. The CDR3 runs 14 residues. CDR3 protein: CASSWTDFNYGYTF. CDR3 in DNA: TGTGCCAGCAGTTGGACAGACTTTAACTATGGCTACACCTTC.

V usage is TRBV28 and J usage is TRBJ1-1; the D gene is possibly TRBD1 (5 bases). CDR3 length equals 15 residues. CDR1 and CDR2 (germline): MDHEN, SYDVKM. Between the trimmed V and J ends, which lost 0 bases and 1 base, there was a span of 9 bases. The CDR3 spells CASSLWGGSNTEAFF. Written as DNA, the CDR3 is TGTGCCAGCAGTTTATGGGGGGGATCGAACACTGAAGCTTTCTTT. Filled out from reference TRBV28 and TRBJ1-1, the complete variable domain reads DVKVTQSSRYLVKRTGEKVFLECVQDMDHENMFWYRQDPGLGLRLIYFSYDVKMKEKGDIPEGYSVSREKKERFSLILESASTNQTSMYLCASSLWGGSNTEAFFGQGTRLTVV.

This chain connects TRBV6-5 to TRBJ2-1, with 10 bases that match TRBD2. The CDR3 is 15 residues long. J lost 8 bases, V lost 6 bases, and 10 bases had no gene match. The germline V gene encodes CDR1 MNHEY and CDR2 SVGAGI. DNA for the CDR3: TGTGCCAGCAGGAACGGGCTAGCGGGAGCAGATGAGCAGTTCTTC. This sequence encodes CASRNGLAGADEQFF.

This chain joins TRBV10-3 and TRBJ2-1, with D uncertain. This CDR3 is built from 16 residues. The germline CDR1 and CDR2 sequences are ENHRY and SYGVKD. The germline V and J ends were trimmed by 3 bases and 0 bases, with 12 bases remaining between them. CDR3 sequence: CAISEPAVSSYNEQFF. The CDR3 DNA follows: TGTGCCATCAGTGAACCTGCGGTCAGCTCCTACAATGAGCAGTTCTTC.

This clone was detected once. The chain recombines TRBV10-3 with TRBJ2-1; no definite D call. With 11 bases removed from V and 7 bases from J, the gap between germline ends came to 18 bases. Germline assignment: CDR1 ENHRY and CDR2 SYGVKD. CDR3 length: 13 amino acids. The CDR3 sequence is CAARALGTNEQFF. The CDR3 nucleotides read TGTGCCGCCAGAGCCCTAGGAACGAATGAGCAGTTCTTC.

The chain recombines TRBV6-2 or TRBV6-3 with TRBJ1-3; D is uncertain. This CDR3 is built from 12 residues. Germline values: CDR1 MNHEY, CDR2 SVGEGT. Trimming removed 5 bases from V and 7 bases from J, with 9 bases in between. DNA of the CDR3: TGTGCCAGCAGTCCGTTCGTGAACACCATATATTTT. Its translation is CASSPFVNTIYF.